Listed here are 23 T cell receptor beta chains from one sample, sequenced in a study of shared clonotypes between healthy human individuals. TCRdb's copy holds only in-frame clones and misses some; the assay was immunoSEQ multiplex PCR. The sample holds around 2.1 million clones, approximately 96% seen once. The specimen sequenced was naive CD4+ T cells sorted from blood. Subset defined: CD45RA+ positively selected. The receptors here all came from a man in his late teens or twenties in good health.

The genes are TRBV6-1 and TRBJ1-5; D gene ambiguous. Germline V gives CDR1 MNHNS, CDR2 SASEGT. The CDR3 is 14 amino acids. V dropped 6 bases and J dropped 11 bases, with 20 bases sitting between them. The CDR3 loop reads CASRLSEGSPSQHF. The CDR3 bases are TGTGCCAGCAGGCTAAGTGAAGGGTCCCCTTCCCAGCATTTT.

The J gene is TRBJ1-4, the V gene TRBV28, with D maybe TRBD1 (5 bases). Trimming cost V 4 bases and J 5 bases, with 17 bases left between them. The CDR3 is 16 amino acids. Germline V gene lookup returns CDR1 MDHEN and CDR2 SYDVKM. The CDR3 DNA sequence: TGTGCCAGCAGTTCCTATGGTGGGGGAAGGAATGAAAAACTGTTTTTT. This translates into CASSSYGGGRNEKLFF. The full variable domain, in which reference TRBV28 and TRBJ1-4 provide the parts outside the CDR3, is DVKVTQSSRYLVKRTGEKVFLECVQDMDHENMFWYRQDPGLGLRLIYFSYDVKMKEKGDIPEGYSVSREKKERFSLILESASTNQTSMYLCASSSYGGGRNEKLFFGSGTQLSVL.

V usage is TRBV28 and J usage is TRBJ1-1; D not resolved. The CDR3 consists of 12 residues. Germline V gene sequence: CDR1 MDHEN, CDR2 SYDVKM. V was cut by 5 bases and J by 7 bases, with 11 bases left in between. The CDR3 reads CASSTQVVEAFF. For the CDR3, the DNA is TGTGCCAGCAGTACCCAGGTGGTTGAAGCTTTCTTT.

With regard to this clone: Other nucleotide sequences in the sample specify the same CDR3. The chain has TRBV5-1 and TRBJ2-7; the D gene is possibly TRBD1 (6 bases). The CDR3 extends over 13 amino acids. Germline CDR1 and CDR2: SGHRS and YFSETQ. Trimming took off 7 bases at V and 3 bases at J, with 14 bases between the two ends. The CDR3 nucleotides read TGCGCCAGCTCCCGACAGGACCACTACGAGCAGTACTTC. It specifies CASSRQDHYEQYF.

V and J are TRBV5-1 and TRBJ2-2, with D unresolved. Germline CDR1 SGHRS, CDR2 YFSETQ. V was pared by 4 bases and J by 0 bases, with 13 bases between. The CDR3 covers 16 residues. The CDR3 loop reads CASSELDRSNTGELFF. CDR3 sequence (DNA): TGCGCCAGCAGCGAACTGGACCGTTCGAACACCGGGGAGCTGTTTTTT.

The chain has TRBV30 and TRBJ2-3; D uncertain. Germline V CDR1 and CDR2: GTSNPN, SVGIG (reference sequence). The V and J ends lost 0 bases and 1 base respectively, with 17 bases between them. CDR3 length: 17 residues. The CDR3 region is CAWSVPPPGVGTDTQYF. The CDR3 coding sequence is TGTGCCTGGAGTGTACCCCCCCCAGGAGTGGGCACAGATACGCAGTATTTT.

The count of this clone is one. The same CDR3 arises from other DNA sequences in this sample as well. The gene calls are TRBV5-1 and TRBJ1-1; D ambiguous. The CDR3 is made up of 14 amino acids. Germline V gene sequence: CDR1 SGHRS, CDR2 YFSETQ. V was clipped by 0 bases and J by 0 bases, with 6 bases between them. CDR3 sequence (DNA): TGCGCCAGCAGCTTGGAAGGGCTGAACACTGAAGCTTTCTTT. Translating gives CASSLEGLNTEAFF.

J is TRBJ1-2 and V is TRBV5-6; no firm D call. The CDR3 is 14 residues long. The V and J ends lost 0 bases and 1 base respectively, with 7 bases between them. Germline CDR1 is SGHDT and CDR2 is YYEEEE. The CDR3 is CASSLGLDNYGYTF. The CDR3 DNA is TGTGCCAGCAGCTTGGGGCTCGATAACTATGGCTACACCTTC.

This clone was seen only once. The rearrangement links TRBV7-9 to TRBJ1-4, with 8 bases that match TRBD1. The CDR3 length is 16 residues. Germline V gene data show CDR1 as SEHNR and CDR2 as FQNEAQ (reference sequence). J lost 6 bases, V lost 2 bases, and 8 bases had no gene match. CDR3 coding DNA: TGTGCCAGCAGCTTAAGTAAGACAGGGGTGGATGAAAAACTGTTTTTT. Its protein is CASSLSKTGVDEKLFF.

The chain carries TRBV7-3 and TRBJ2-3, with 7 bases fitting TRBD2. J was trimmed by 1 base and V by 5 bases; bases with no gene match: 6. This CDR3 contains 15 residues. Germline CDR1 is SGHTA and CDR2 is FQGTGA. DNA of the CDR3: TGTGCCAGCAGCCCCTGGGCGGGGGGCACAGATACGCAGTATTTT. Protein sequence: CASSPWAGGTDTQYF.

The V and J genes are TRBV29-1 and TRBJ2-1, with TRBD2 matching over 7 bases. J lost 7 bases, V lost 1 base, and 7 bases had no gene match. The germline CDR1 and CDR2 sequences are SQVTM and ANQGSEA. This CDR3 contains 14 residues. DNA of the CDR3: TGCAGCGTTGAAGTTGCGGGGGTGGGGAATGAGCAGTTCTTC. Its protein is CSVEVAGVGNEQFF.

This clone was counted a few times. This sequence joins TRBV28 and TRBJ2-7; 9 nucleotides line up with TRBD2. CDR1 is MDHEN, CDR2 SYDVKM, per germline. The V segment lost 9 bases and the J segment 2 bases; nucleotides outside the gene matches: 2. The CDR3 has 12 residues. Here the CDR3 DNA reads TGTGCCAGTAGCGGGGGAACCTACGAGCAGTACTTC. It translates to CASSGGTYEQYF.

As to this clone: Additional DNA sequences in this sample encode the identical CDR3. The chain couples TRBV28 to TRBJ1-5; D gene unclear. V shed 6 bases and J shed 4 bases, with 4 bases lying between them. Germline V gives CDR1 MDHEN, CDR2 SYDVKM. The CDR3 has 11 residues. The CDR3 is CASRGNQPQHF. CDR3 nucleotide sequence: TGTGCCAGCAGGGGAAATCAGCCCCAGCATTTT.

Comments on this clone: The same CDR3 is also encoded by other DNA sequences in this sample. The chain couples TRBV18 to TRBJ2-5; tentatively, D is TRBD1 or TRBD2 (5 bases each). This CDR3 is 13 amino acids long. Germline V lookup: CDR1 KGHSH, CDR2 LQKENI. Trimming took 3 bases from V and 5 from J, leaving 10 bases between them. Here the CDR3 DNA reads TGTGCCAGCTCACCGGGGGTTAGGGAGACCCAGTACTTC. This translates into CASSPGVRETQYF.

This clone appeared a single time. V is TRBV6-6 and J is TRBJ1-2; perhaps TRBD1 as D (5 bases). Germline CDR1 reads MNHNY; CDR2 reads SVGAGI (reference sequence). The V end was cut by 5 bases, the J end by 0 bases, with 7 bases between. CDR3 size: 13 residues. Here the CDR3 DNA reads TGTGCCAGCAGTGACAGTACTAACTATGGCTACACCTTC. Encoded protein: CASSDSTNYGYTF.

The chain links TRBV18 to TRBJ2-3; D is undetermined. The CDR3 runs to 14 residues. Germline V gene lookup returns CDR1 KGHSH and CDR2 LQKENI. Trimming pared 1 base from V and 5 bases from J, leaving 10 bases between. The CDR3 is CASSPLLGGDTQYF. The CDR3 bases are TGTGCCAGCTCACCACTATTGGGCGGAGATACGCAGTATTTT. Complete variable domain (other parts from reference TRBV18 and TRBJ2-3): NAGVMQNPRHLVRRRGQEARLRCSPMKGHSHVYWYRQLPEEGLKFMVYLQKENIIDESGMPKERFSAEFPKEGPSILRIQQVVRGDSAAYFCASSPLLGGDTQYFGPGTRLTVL.

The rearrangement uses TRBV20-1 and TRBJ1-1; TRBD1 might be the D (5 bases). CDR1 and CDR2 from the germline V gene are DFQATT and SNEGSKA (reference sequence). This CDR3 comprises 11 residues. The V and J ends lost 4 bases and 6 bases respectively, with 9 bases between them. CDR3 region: CSAKGTAEAFF. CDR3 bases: TGCAGTGCTAAGGGGACTGCTGAAGCTTTCTTT.

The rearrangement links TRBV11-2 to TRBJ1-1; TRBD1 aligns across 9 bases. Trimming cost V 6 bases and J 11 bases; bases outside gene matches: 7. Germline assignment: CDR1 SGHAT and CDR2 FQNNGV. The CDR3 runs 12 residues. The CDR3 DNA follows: TGTGCCAGCAGTCGACAGGGGGTCTCGGCTTTCTTT. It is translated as CASSRQGVSAFF.

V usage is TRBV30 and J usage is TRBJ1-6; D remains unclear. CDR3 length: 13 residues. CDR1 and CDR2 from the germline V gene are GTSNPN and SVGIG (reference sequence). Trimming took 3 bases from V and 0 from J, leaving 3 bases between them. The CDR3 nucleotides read TGTGCCTGGAGGAACTCCTATAATTCACCCCTCCACTTT. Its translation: CAWRNSYNSPLHF.

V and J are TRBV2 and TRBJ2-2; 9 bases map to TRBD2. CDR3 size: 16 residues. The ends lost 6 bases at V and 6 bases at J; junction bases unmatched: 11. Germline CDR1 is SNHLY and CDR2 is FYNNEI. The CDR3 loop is CASSETSGTGAGELFF. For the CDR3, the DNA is TGTGCCAGCAGCGAGACTAGCGGCACTGGGGCCGGGGAGCTGTTTTTT.

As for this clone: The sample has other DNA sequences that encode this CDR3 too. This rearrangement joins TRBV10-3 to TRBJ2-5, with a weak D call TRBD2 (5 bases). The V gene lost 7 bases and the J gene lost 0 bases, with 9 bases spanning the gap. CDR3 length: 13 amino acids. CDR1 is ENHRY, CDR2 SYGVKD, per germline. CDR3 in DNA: TGTGCCATCAACTCGGGATACCAAGAGACCCAGTACTTC. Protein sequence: CAINSGYQETQYF.

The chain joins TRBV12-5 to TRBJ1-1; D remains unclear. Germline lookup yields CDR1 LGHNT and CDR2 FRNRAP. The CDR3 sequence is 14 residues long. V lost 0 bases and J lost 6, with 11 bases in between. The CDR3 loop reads CASGLVPTSAEAFF. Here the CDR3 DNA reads TGTGCTAGTGGTTTGGTACCCACTTCGGCTGAAGCTTTCTTT. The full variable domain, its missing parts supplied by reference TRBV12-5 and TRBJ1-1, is DARVTQTPRHKVTEMGQEVTMRCQPILGHNTVFWYRQTMMQGLELLAYFRNRAPLDDSGMPKDRFSAEMPDATLATLKIQPSEPRDSAVYFCASGLVPTSAEAFFGQGTRLTVV.

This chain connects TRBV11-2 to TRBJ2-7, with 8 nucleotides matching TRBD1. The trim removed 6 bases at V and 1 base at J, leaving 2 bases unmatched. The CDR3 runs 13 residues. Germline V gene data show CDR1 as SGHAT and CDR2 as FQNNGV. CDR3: CASRRTGSYEQYF. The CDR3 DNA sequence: TGTGCCAGCAGGAGGACAGGGTCCTACGAGCAGTACTTC.